This record looks at one TCR beta chain sequence and its context. Its antigen has not been determined. Base qualities are not at hand, and no much larger clone is one base apart. Using the deep immunoSEQ assay, TCR CDR3 regions were amplified from genomic DNA by multiplex PCR. Extracted genomic DNA from each cell subset was spread evenly across all wells of several immunoSEQ 96-well plates, with each plate serving as a replicate. For sorted subsets, about 0.2 ug genomic DNA, equal to 30,000 or so T cell genomes, was loaded into each replicate PCR. The purified libraries were quantified using a Qubit 3.0 fluorometer, sized with a Bioanalyzer 2100, and then quantified again using the KAPA Library Quantification kit. Every immunoSEQ 96-well plate was sequenced on a dedicated single-read 150-cycle Illumina NextSeq 550 flow cell. The original pipeline was this. Because the immunoSEQ output included only junctional sequences and no quality scores, the filtering could not be the same as the filtering used for full-length reads. To assign V/J genes and CDR3, sequences were annotated against IMGT germline references using PyIR, a Python wrapper for IgBLAST v1.9. Reads were filtered out if the reads had weak V/J assignments (E-value above 1e-6), no CDR3, stop codons, out-of-frame junctions, or ambiguous translated residues. V3J clonotypes were defined as sequences sharing the same inferred V gene, J gene, and CDR3 amino acid sequence. The percentage overlap between two repertoires was calculated by dividing the number of shared unique clonotypes by the size of the smaller repertoire. Three approaches were used to assess repertoire richness: RTK rarefaction, the Chao1 estimator, and Recon v2.1 estimates of unobserved clonotypes. Generation probabilities were computed with OLGA for all TCRbeta clonotypes obtained by the gDNA method from several donors. In TCRdb, the immuneACCESS table is reduced to in-frame sequences with V and J assigned. These tables do not hold every clone; where another copy was compared, an unresolved V gene accounts for under half, and the others remain unexplained. That table is the source of V, J and clone size, and D and trimming were worked out from the DNA. This sample lists roughly 650,000 clones; around 97% were detected once. The ten largest account for approximately 0.057% of the sample.

The germline V gene (reference sequence) specifies LNHNV as CDR1 and YYDKDF as CDR2. The CDR3 contains 16 residues, cysteine and phenylalanine counted. The sequence is cut down to CDR3 DNA, 48 bases in frame from base 1. Trimming at the junction amounts to 8 bases on V and 0 bases on J, and the germline ends lie 20 bases apart. The donors were healthy, HIV-negative adults with no recently reported acute infections or vaccinations. Only Caucasian adults living in Nashville, Tennessee, USA were represented among the donors. Magnetic negative selection was used to enrich CD4+ T cells, after which naive cells were positively selected on CD45RA and the negative fraction became the memory subset. Blood was collected by leukapheresis, and PBMCs were isolated by Ficoll-Histopaque density gradient centrifugation and then cryopreserved in liquid nitrogen vapor phase. Analytical flow cytometry was used to check the purity and quantity of every magnetically sorted T cell population. Genomic DNA was isolated from each sorted fraction and quantified by UV absorbance on a Nanodrop 2000c.

This record comes from a study of shared clonotypes between healthy human individuals (dated by TCRdb to 2018 to 2020). The study in broad terms: A couple of women and three men aged 18 to 49 years were included in the cohort. To increase sequencing depth and limit assay-specific biases, TCR repertoire library preparation and sequencing were carried out by different laboratories using diverse techniques. For each donor, three plates each were used for CD4 naive and CD4 memory, two plates were used for CD8 naive, and one plate was used for CD8 memory. Per donor, leukapheresis produced somewhere between about 0.94 and 10 billion PBMCs. The study deeply sequenced blood TCR repertoires of about five healthy adults to estimate repertoire size and the extent of clonotype sharing between individuals.

Overall study outcomes, separate from this receptor: Even with the large sequencing depth, rarefaction of the sorted-subset datasets indicated that sequencing was incomplete. Pairwise subsampling indicated that sequencing depth was expected to affect the degree of clonotype sharing among donors. Compared with non-shared clonotypes, clonotypes shared by all four sorted-subset donors had higher generation probabilities. The small number of donors limited the genetic and exposure-history diversity represented. Across a few donors, about 4.5% of naive CD4, roughly 3.4% of naive CD8, about 2.3% of memory CD4, and about 0.44% of memory CD8 clonotypes were shared. Larger estimated clonotype richness was generally found for naive subsets than for memory subsets. Sampling was restricted to blood, and TCR repertoires in tissues likely differ from the TCR repertoires found in blood.

Here the chain combines TRBV15 and TRBJ2-7; the D gene cannot be resolved beyond TRBD1 or TRBD2, each matching 5 bases. The source is a woman in her twenties or thirties in good health. Sequenced: naive CD4+ T cells sorted from blood. The sample's cell subset or site label, decoded: CD45RA+ positively selected. DNA sequence: TGTGCCACCGAAGGGACGGAAGCAATAAACTCCTACGAGCAGTACTTC. It encodes CATEGTEAINSYEQYF.